The 25 T cell receptor beta chains given below trace back to one sample, sequenced in a study of a mutant IDH1 vaccine in newly diagnosed glioma. Specified time point: baseline, week 1 (first vaccination visit). Regarding treatment: pre-vaccination baseline after standard-of-care therapy. Libraries were prepared by immunoSEQ multiplex PCR; TCRdb keeps only in-frame clonotypes and omits some of them. Of 50,000 or so clones detected, more than 80% appear once; the ten largest clones hold approximately 19%. Sequencing was performed on PBMCs, taken from a glioma patient treated with radiotherapy, temozolomide or both. All receptors derive from a man younger than 35 with glioma.

This clone was recorded only once. The CDR3 DNA reads TGTGCCAGCAGTGACGGAGGCAGGGGTTATGGCTACACCTTC. Its protein product is CASSDGGRGYGYTF. The chain has TRBV25-1 and TRBJ1-2, with D maybe TRBD1 (6 bases). This CDR3 has 14 amino acids. The V gene's germline CDR1 is MGHDK and CDR2 SYGVNS. V lost 3 bases and J 5 bases, leaving 13 bases between the germline ends.

This rearrangement joins TRBV9 to TRBJ2-2; D might be TRBD2 (5 bases). Trimming took 1 base from V and 5 from J, leaving 9 bases between them. Germline lookup yields CDR1 SGDLS and CDR2 YYNGEE. This CDR3 is 14 amino acids long. Here the CDR3 DNA reads TGTGCCAGCAGCGTACGCTTAGCGACCGGGGAGCTGTTTTTT. Protein sequence: CASSVRLATGELFF.

V gene TRBV7-9 combines with J gene TRBJ1-6; D call uncertain. This CDR3 is 13 amino acids long. Germline V lookup: CDR1 SEHNR, CDR2 FQNEAQ (reference sequence). Trimming removed 8 bases from V and 0 bases from J, with 5 bases in between. The CDR3 sequence: CASEASYNSPLHF. The CDR3 coding sequence is TGTGCCAGCGAAGCCTCCTATAATTCACCCCTCCACTTT.

The chain couples TRBV6-5 to TRBJ1-1, with 7 bases identical to TRBD1. Germline V gene data show CDR1 as MNHEY and CDR2 as SVGAGI. V dropped 4 bases and J dropped 5; count of bases not matched to a gene: 7. This CDR3 spans 14 amino acids. For the CDR3, the DNA is TGTGCCAGCAGTTTTGTTGTGGGACAGACTGAAGCTTTCTTT. Its translation: CASSFVVGQTEAFF.

The chain's CDR3 is CASTTGGPRDTEAFF. The CDR3 bases are TGTGCCAGCACCACGGGAGGGCCGAGGGACACTGAAGCTTTCTTT. The V gene is TRBV6-1, the J gene TRBJ1-1; no reliable D call. From germline, CDR1 is MNHNS and CDR2 SASEGT. V lost 7 bases, J lost 3 bases, and 18 bases lay in between. This CDR3 has 15 residues.

This chain links TRBV18 with TRBJ1-1, with a possible D match to TRBD1 (6 bases). The ends were cut back, 3 bases at V and 7 bases at J, with 18 bases in the middle. The CDR3 is made up of 15 amino acids. Germline CDR1 is KGHSH and CDR2 is LQKENI. CDR3 bases: TGTGCCAGCTCACCCGAGAGGGGGATTGGTGGTGAAGCTTTCTTT. As protein: CASSPERGIGGEAFF.

The chain carries TRBV30 and TRBJ2-2; 9 nucleotides agree with TRBD1. Germline assignment: CDR1 GTSNPN and CDR2 SVGIG (reference sequence). Germline trimming cut 8 bases from V and 5 bases from J; bases unmatched to any gene: 6. This CDR3 spans 13 amino acids. The CDR3 nucleotides read TGTGCCGCCAACAGGGGGCTGACCGGGGAGCTGTTTTTT. Translation: CAANRGLTGELFF.

CDR3 bases: TGTGCCACCAGCAGAGAAGGGGCCGTTAGGGTAGAAGAGACCCAGTACTTC. Protein: CATSREGAVRVEETQYF. The rearrangement links TRBV15 to TRBJ2-5; tentatively, D is TRBD1 (5 bases). In germline, CDR1 is LNHNV, CDR2 YYDKDF (reference sequence). V lost 0 bases, J lost 3 bases, and 17 bases lay in between. The CDR3 sequence is 17 residues long.

The genes are TRBV5-5 and TRBJ1-1; D is uncertain. Germline CDR1 and CDR2: SGHKS and YYEKEE (reference sequence). The CDR3 is 13 residues long. Trimming left V 0 bases short and J 10 bases short, with 13 bases between. CDR3 amino acids: CASSLESRRGAFF. CDR3 sequence (DNA): TGTGCCAGCAGCTTGGAGTCGAGGAGAGGAGCTTTCTTT.

This clone appeared once. This chain connects TRBV4-3 to TRBJ2-6; D is ambiguous. This CDR3 spans 15 amino acids. The V end lost 0 bases, the J end lost 1 base, and 4 bases lay between the germline ends. Germline loops: CDR1 LGHNA, CDR2 YSLEER. The chain's CDR3 is CASSQDHSGANVLTF. DNA for the CDR3: TGCGCCAGCAGCCAAGACCATTCTGGGGCCAACGTCCTGACTTTC.

CDR3 in DNA: TGTGCCAGCAGAGGCAGGGGTGACCGCACTGAAGCTTTCTTT. Its translation: CASRGRGDRTEAFF. The chain employs TRBV6-5 and TRBJ1-1, with D possibly matching TRBD1 (6 bases). Trimming cost V 6 bases and J 4 bases, with 15 bases left between them. This CDR3 spans 14 amino acids. Germline V gene data show CDR1 as MNHEY and CDR2 as SVGAGI.

V gene TRBV6-5 combines with J gene TRBJ1-3; possibly TRBD1 for D (6 bases). Germline CDR1 reads MNHEY; CDR2 reads SVGAGI. This CDR3 spans 15 amino acids. V lost 2 bases and J 0 bases, leaving 8 bases between the germline ends. The CDR3 sequence: CASSYGDTSGNTIYF. CDR3 nucleotide sequence: TGTGCCAGCAGTTACGGGGACACCTCTGGAAACACCATATATTTT.

This clone was seen only a few times. The rearrangement links TRBV28 to TRBJ1-1; D remains ambiguous. Germline V CDR1 and CDR2: MDHEN, SYDVKM. V gave up 6 bases and J gave up 11 bases, with 19 bases separating them. This CDR3 spans 13 amino acids. CDR3 region: CASRKPGEVAAFF. The CDR3 DNA is TGTGCCAGCAGGAAACCGGGAGAAGTAGCGGCTTTCTTT.

This CDR3 is CASSSQGGNSPLHF. DNA of the CDR3: TGTGCCAGCAGCTCACAGGGTGGAAATTCACCCCTCCACTTT. The genes are TRBV7-9 and TRBJ1-6, with D maybe TRBD1 (6 bases). The CDR3 consists of 14 residues. Deletions cut 4 bases from V and 7 bases from J, with 11 bases between. Germline V gene sequence: CDR1 SEHNR, CDR2 FQNEAQ (reference sequence).

This sequence joins TRBV18 and TRBJ1-4; TRBD1 might be the D (5 bases). CDR1 KGHSH and CDR2 LQKENI come from the germline V gene. Trimming took 3 bases from V and 4 from J, leaving 12 bases between them. This CDR3 contains 15 residues. The CDR3 DNA is TGTGCCAGCTCACCGCTCGGGGGAGATAATGAAAAACTGTTTTTT. Translation: CASSPLGGDNEKLFF.

The chain has TRBV30 and TRBJ1-3; possibly TRBD1 for D (6 bases). Germline-derived CDR1 and CDR2 are GTSNPN and SVGIG (reference sequence). The CDR3 consists of 14 residues. Trimming left V 8 bases short and J 2 bases short, with 16 bases between. CDR3 in DNA: TGTGCCCTGGGAACAGGGTTCGCTGGAAACACCATATATTTT. This codes for CALGTGFAGNTIYF. The variable domain in full, with the rest retrieved from reference TRBV30 and TRBJ1-3, is SQTIHQWPATLVQPVGSPLSLECTVEGTSNPNLYWYRQAAGRGLQLLFYSVGIGQISSEVPQNLSASRPQDRQFILSSKKLLLSDSGFYLCALGTGFAGNTIYFGEGSWLTVV.

V gene TRBV5-4 combines with J gene TRBJ2-4, with a tentative D call TRBD2 (6 bases). Per the germline V gene, CDR1 is SGHNT and CDR2 is YYREEE (reference sequence). The CDR3 runs 15 residues. The germline V and J ends were trimmed by 0 bases and 8 bases, with 15 bases remaining between them. The CDR3 reads CASSLAASWGDIQYF. The CDR3 DNA reads as TGTGCCAGCAGCTTGGCCGCTAGTTGGGGGGACATTCAGTACTTC.

The chain uses TRBV15 and TRBJ1-3; the match to TRBD1 covers 7 bases. The CDR3 has 15 amino acids. The germline V gene has CDR1 LNHNV and CDR2 YYDKDF (reference sequence). The J segment lost 5 bases and the V segment lost 3 bases, leaving 7 bases of the junction unmatched. The CDR3 DNA is TGTGCCACCAGCAGGCCCGGGACAGAGAGAAACACCATATATTTT. This translates into CATSRPGTERNTIYF. The full variable domain, with the rest looked up from reference TRBV15 and TRBJ1-3, is DAMVIQNPRYQVTQFGKPVTLSCSQTLNHNVMYWYQQKSSQAPKLLFHYYDKDFNNEADTPDNFQSRRPNTSFCFLDIRSPGLGDTAMYLCATSRPGTERNTIYFGEGSWLTVV.

The table lists this clone with a count of one. The chain employs TRBV4-3 and TRBJ1-4, with D unclear. This CDR3 comprises 13 residues. Germline CDR1 reads LGHNA; CDR2 reads YSLEER. Trimming left V 3 bases short and J 5 bases short, with 7 bases between. CDR3 sequence reads: CASSQMKNEKLFF. The CDR3, as DNA: TGCGCCAGCAGCCAGATGAAGAATGAAAAACTGTTTTTT.

The V call is TRBV6-5, the J call TRBJ1-1; TRBD1 is a possible D gene (5 bases). V lost 0 bases, J lost 6 bases, and 11 bases lay in between. The CDR3 covers 14 residues. Germline assignment: CDR1 MNHEY and CDR2 SVGAGI. CDR3 nucleotides: TGTGCCAGCAGTTACTCGTCAGGGATCGCTGAAGCTTTCTTT. This gives the protein CASSYSSGIAEAFF.

This clone was detected once. This chain joins TRBV6-5 and TRBJ1-2; 10 bases agree with TRBD1. The CDR3 contains 15 residues. The trim removed 3 bases at V and 4 bases at J, leaving 5 bases unmatched. From germline, CDR1 is MNHEY and CDR2 SVGAGI. The CDR3 coding sequence is TGTGCCAGCAGTTATTCAGGACAGGGGGTCTATGGCTACACCTTC. Its translation: CASSYSGQGVYGYTF.

The genes are TRBV4-2 and TRBJ2-2, with D tentatively TRBD2 (6 bases). Germline-derived CDR1 and CDR2 are LGHNA and YNFKEQ. The length of the CDR3 is 16 residues. Trimming stripped 4 bases from V and 1 base from J, with 13 bases between. CDR3 sequence (DNA): TGTGCCAGCAGCCGTAGCGGAACCTTGAACACCGGGGAGCTGTTTTTT. It codes for CASSRSGTLNTGELFF.

The chain carries TRBV5-5 and TRBJ1-6, with a tentative D call TRBD1 (5 bases). This CDR3 spans 14 amino acids. V lost 4 bases and J lost 6, with 11 bases in between. CDR1 is SGHKS and CDR2 is YYEKEE in the germline V gene (reference sequence). The CDR3 nucleotides read TGTGCCAGCAGCCCGAGGGGTTTTAATTCACCCCTCCACTTT. Translated, it gives CASSPRGFNSPLHF. The variable domain in full, completed from reference TRBV5-5 and TRBJ1-6, reads DAGVTQSPTHLIKTRGQQVTLRCSPISGHKSVSWYQQVLGQGPQFIFQYYEKEERGRGNFPDRFSARQFPNYSSELNVNALLLGDSALYLCASSPRGFNSPLHFGNGTRLTVT.

The chain joins TRBV5-8 to TRBJ1-2, with TRBD1 identical over 7 bases. Germline V gene data show CDR1 as SGHTS and CDR2 as YDEGEE. The CDR3 is made up of 14 amino acids. Trimming took 2 bases from V and 6 from J; bases not matched to a gene: 7. The CDR3 coding sequence is TGTGCCAGCAGCTTCTTTAAGGGGGCTAATGGCTACACCTTC. Residues: CASSFFKGANGYTF.

In this sample, this clone is medium-sized (0.01 to 0.1%). In nucleotides, the CDR3 is TGTGCCAGCAGATTCCTCTTAAGCTCCTACAATGAGCAGTTCTTC. The encoded protein is CASRFLLSSYNEQFF. This sequence joins TRBV6-5 and TRBJ2-1; D gene uncertain. Germline CDR1 MNHEY, CDR2 SVGAGI. This CDR3 has 15 residues. The V end lost 6 bases, the J end lost 0 bases, and 12 bases lay between the germline ends.